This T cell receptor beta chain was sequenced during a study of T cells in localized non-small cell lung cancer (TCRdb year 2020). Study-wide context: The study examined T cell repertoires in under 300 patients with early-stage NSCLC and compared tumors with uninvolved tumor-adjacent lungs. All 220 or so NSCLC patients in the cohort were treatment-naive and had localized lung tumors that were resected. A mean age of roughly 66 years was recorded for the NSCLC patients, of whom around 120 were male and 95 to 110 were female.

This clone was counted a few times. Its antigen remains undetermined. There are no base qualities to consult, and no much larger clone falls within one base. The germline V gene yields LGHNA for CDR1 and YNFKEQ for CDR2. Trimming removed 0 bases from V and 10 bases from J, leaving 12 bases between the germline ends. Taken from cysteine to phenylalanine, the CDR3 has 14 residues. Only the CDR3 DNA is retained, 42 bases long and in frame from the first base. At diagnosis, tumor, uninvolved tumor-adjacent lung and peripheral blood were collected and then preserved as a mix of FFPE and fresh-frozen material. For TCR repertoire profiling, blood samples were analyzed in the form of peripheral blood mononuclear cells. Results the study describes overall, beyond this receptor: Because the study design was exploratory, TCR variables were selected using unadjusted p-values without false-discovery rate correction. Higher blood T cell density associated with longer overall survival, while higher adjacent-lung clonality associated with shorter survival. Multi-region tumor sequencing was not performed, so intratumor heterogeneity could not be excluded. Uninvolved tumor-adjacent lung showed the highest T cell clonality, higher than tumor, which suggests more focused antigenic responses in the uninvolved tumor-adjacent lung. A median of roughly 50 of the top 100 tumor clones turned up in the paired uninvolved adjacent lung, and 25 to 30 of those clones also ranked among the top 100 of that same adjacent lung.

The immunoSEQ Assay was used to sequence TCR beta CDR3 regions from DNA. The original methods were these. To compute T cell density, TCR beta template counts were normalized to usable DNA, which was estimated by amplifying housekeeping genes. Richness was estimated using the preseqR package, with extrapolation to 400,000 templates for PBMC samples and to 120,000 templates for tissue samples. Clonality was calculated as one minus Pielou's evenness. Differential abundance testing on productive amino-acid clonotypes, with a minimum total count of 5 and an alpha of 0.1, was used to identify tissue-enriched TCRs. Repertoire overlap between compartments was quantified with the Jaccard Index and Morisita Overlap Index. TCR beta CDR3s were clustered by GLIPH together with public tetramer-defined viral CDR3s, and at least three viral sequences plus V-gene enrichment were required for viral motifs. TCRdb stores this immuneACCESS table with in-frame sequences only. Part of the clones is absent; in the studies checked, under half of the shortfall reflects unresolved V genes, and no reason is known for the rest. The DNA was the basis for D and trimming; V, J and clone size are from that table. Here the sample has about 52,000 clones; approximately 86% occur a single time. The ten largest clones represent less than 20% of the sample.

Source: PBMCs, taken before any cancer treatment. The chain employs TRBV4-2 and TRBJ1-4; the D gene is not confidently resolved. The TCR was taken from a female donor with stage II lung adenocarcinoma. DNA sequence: TGTGCCAGCAGCCAAGAAATTGGCAGGCTAAAACTGTTTTTT. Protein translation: CASSQEIGRLKLFF.